Listed here is a single T cell receptor (beta chain). The record originates from a study of blood T cell repertoires in COVID-19. Trimming took 6 bases from V and 3 from J; bases not matched to a gene: 4. CDR1 is WNHNN, CDR2 SYGVQD, per germline (reference sequence). The length of the CDR3 is 14 residues. Some clones are missing from TCRdb's copy, which holds only in-frame ones; the method was immunoSEQ multiplex PCR. The table shows hundreds of thousands of clones, with under 90% occurring only once. This sequence was found in a young woman with COVID-19, enrolled during active disease. This chain connects TRBV10-1 to TRBJ2-1; 8 bases align to TRBD2. The sample comprised peripheral blood. The CDR3 loop reads CASSGGAVYNEQFF. CDR3 coding DNA: TGCGCCAGCAGCGGGGGGGCCGTCTACAATGAGCAGTTCTTC.